Below, 27 T cell receptor beta chains from the same sample are listed, as sequenced in a study of neurological immune-mediated disorders. One entry per CDR3 protein, called by TCRdb with MiXCR from the 5' RACE reads. The top ten hold under 3.5% of the sample, which has more than 75,000 distinct CDR3 sequences, 3.5% seen once. Material: PBMCs. The receptors come from a woman aged 50 to 65 with multiple sclerosis.

With respect to this clonotype: This sequence may be a read error, since a much larger clone differs from it by one base. The chain carries TRBV24-1 and TRBJ2-1, with D maybe TRBD1 (6 bases). Germline V gene sequence: CDR1 KGHDR, CDR2 SFDVKD. V was shortened by 0 bases and J by 10 bases, with 15 bases between the two germline ends. The CDR3 is made up of 15 amino acids. CDR3 in DNA: TGTGCCACCAGTGATTTGGTGACGCCGCAGGGGGAGCAGTTCTTC. Translated: CATSDLVTPQGEQFF.

This clonotype has a count of ten or more. V usage is TRBV7-8 and J usage is TRBJ2-7; D not resolved. CDR3 length: 13 residues. The germline gives CDR1 SGHVS, CDR2 FQNEAQ. The V gene lost 2 bases and the J gene lost 6 bases, with 11 bases spanning the gap. CDR3 amino acids: CASSLRIGSEQYF. CDR3 sequence (DNA): TGTGCCAGCAGCTTACGCATAGGCTCCGAGCAGTACTTC.

Many counts were recorded for this clonotype. The chain combines TRBV7-2 with TRBJ2-5; perhaps D is TRBD1 or TRBD2 (5 bases each). Trimming removed 5 bases from V and 2 bases from J, with 12 bases in between. CDR1 and CDR2 (germline): SGHTA, FQGNSA. The CDR3 spans 14 residues. The CDR3 nucleotides are TGTGCCAGCAGCCCCTCGGGACCACAAGAGACCCAGTACTTC. It yields the protein CASSPSGPQETQYF.

This clonotype appeared many times. This chain links TRBV7-2 with TRBJ2-5; 7 bases are a match to TRBD2. The CDR3 totals 15 residues. The V segment lost 1 base and the J segment 5 bases; nucleotides outside the gene matches: 7. The germline CDR1 and CDR2 sequences are SGHTA and FQGNSA. The CDR3 nucleotides are TGTGCCAGCAGCTTAGTGGGAGGGCGAGGGGAGACCCAGTACTTC. Residues: CASSLVGGRGETQYF. Filled out from reference TRBV7-2 and TRBJ2-5, the complete variable domain reads GAGVSQSPSNKVTEKGKDVELRCDPISGHTALYWYRQSLGQGLEFLIYFQGNSAPDKSGLPSDRFSAERTGGSVSTLTIQRTQQEDSAVYLCASSLVGGRGETQYFGPGTRLLVL.

This clonotype was counted at least ten times. The rearrangement uses TRBV10-3 and TRBJ2-2, with no clear D. V was pared by 6 bases and J by 4 bases, with 9 bases between. CDR3 length: 13 amino acids. The germline CDR1 and CDR2 sequences are ENHRY and SYGVKD. Written as DNA, the CDR3 is TGTGCCATCAGGGAAAGTTCCACCGGGGAGCTGTTTTTT. Its protein is CAIRESSTGELFF.

This clonotype appeared many times. V gene TRBV28 combines with J gene TRBJ2-7; 7 bases map to TRBD1. The CDR3 totals 13 residues. The germline V gene encodes CDR1 MDHEN and CDR2 SYDVKM. Trimming removed 6 bases from V and 2 bases from J; junction bases left unmatched: 4. This CDR3 is CASRRQGAYEQYF. The CDR3, as DNA: TGTGCCAGCAGGAGACAGGGCGCCTACGAGCAGTACTTC. Based on the CDR3 plus reference TRBV28 and TRBJ2-7, the full variable domain is DVKVTQSSRYLVKRTGEKVFLECVQDMDHENMFWYRQDPGLGLRLIYFSYDVKMKEKGDIPEGYSVSREKKERFSLILESASTNQTSMYLCASRRQGAYEQYFGPGTRLTVT.

This clonotype was seen repeatedly, ten times or more. The genes are TRBV12-3 or TRBV12-4 and TRBJ2-1, with a weak D call TRBD1 (6 bases). V was shortened by 6 bases and J by 6 bases, with 12 bases between the two germline ends. This CDR3 has 13 residues. The CDR3 DNA follows: TGTGCCAGCAGCCCTCCGGACAGCAATGAGCAGTTCTTC. The encoded protein is CASSPPDSNEQFF.

The table lists this clonotype with many counts. The chain combines TRBV2 with TRBJ2-5, with D perhaps assigned TRBD1 or TRBD2 (6 bases each). The CDR3 loop spans 12 amino acids. Germline loops: CDR1 SNHLY, CDR2 FYNNEI. The V end was cut by 6 bases, the J end by 5 bases, with 10 bases between. The CDR3 loop is CASRGGLETQYF. The CDR3 DNA is TGTGCCAGCAGAGGGGGGCTGGAGACCCAGTACTTC.

This clonotype was found many times. The CDR3 nucleotides are TGCAGTGCTGATGGAGGGTGGGGGCAGGCGAGGGAGCAGTTCTTC. Protein: CSADGGWGQAREQFF. The chain recombines TRBV20-1 with TRBJ2-1, with D tentatively TRBD1 or TRBD2 (6 bases each). This CDR3 has 15 amino acids. The germline gives CDR1 DFQATT, CDR2 SNEGSKA (reference sequence). Trimming shortened V by 5 bases and J by 10 bases, and 24 bases separated the two germline ends.

In this sample, this clonotype turned up many times. V is TRBV27 and J is TRBJ2-5; tentative D call: TRBD2 (6 bases). Per germline, CDR1 MNHEY and CDR2 SMNVEV (reference sequence). The germline V and J ends were trimmed by 7 bases and 7 bases, with 13 bases remaining between them. CDR3 length: 12 residues. The CDR3 reads CASKAGTGTQYF. The CDR3 DNA sequence: TGTGCCAGCAAGGCGGGAACCGGGACCCAGTACTTC.

This clonotype was counted at least ten times. V and J are TRBV7-6 and TRBJ2-5; D tentatively reads TRBD1 or TRBD2 (5 bases each). Germline CDR1 SGHVS, CDR2 FNYEAQ. The V end lost 2 bases, the J end lost 5 bases, and 6 bases lay between the germline ends. The CDR3 consists of 12 residues. In nucleotides, the CDR3 is TGTGCCAGCAGCTTATGGGGGGAGACCCAGTACTTC. Residues: CASSLWGETQYF.

This clonotype has a count of ten or more. V usage is TRBV9 and J usage is TRBJ2-7, with D possibly matching TRBD1 (6 bases). Trimming removed 4 bases from V and 5 bases from J, with 19 bases in between. Looked up from germline, CDR1 is SGDLS and CDR2 is YYNGEE. The CDR3 covers 15 residues. CDR3 protein: CASSTQGRGADEQYF. The CDR3 DNA reads TGTGCCAGCAGCACCCAGGGCAGGGGCGCGGACGAGCAGTACTTC.

This clonotype was seen repeatedly, ten times or more. J is TRBJ2-2 and V is TRBV7-8; D remains ambiguous. This CDR3 contains 13 residues. V dropped 5 bases and J dropped 5 bases, with 9 bases sitting between them. Germline V gene sequence: CDR1 SGHVS, CDR2 FQNEAQ. In DNA, the CDR3 is TGTGCCAGCAGCGTATCAAGAACCGGGGAGCTGTTTTTT. It encodes CASSVSRTGELFF.

This clonotype was seen repeatedly, ten times or more. CDR3 coding DNA: TGTGCCAGCAGTGCCTCCTTCGGGGGGGACTACAATGAGCAGTTCTTC. This translates into CASSASFGGDYNEQFF. The chain joins TRBV6-1 to TRBJ2-1, with 8 nucleotides matching TRBD2. J gave up 3 bases and V 4 bases, and 8 bases lay outside the gene matches. Germline-derived CDR1 and CDR2 are MNHNS and SASEGT. CDR3 length equals 16 residues.

This clonotype showed up many times. Here the CDR3 reads CSARDEESGAGELFF. The DNA of the CDR3 is TGCAGTGCTAGAGATGAGGAAAGCGGGGCCGGGGAGCTGTTTTTT. The chain links TRBV20-1 to TRBJ2-2, with 7 positions matching TRBD2. J gave up 6 bases and V 0 bases, and 7 bases lay outside the gene matches. The CDR3 is made up of 15 amino acids. Per germline, CDR1 DFQATT and CDR2 SNEGSKA (reference sequence).

Ten or more counts support this clonotype. The rearrangement joins TRBV4-3 to TRBJ1-2, with 8 positions matching TRBD1. Germline V lookup: CDR1 LGHNA, CDR2 YSLEER. Losses at the gene ends were 4 bases for V and 4 bases for J; bases not matched to a gene: 5. This CDR3 is 14 amino acids long. This CDR3 reads CASSPGTGRYGYTF. CDR3 in DNA: TGCGCCAGCAGCCCTGGGACAGGACGCTATGGCTACACCTTC.

This clonotype has a count of ten or more. The rearrangement joins TRBV9 to TRBJ1-4; the match to TRBD1 covers 9 bases. Germline V lookup: CDR1 SGDLS, CDR2 YYNGEE. V lost 5 bases, J lost 8 bases, and 13 bases stayed unmatched. The CDR3 consists of 16 residues. The CDR3 sequence is CASSTTPGQGEEKLFF. The CDR3 nucleotides are TGTGCCAGCAGTACAACCCCGGGACAGGGTGAGGAAAAACTGTTTTTT.

This clonotype was detected ten times or more. DNA for the CDR3: TGTGCCAGCAGTTACGACAGGGGGCTTACTGAAGCTTTCTTT. Translated, it gives CASSYDRGLTEAFF. The gene calls are TRBV12-3 or TRBV12-4 and TRBJ1-1; 10 bases agree with TRBD1. CDR3 length: 14 amino acids. V dropped 4 bases and J dropped 5; count of bases not matched to a gene: 4.

The table lists this clonotype with a few counts. The J gene is TRBJ2-7, the V gene TRBV7-9; either TRBD1 or TRBD2 may fit D (5 bases each). Per germline, CDR1 SEHNR and CDR2 FQNEAQ (reference sequence). This CDR3 spans 14 amino acids. The germline V and J ends were trimmed by 4 bases and 4 bases, with 14 bases remaining between them. The CDR3 DNA follows: TGTGCCAGCAGCTCTCCAAGGGGAGTGTACGAGCAGTACTTC. This encodes CASSSPRGVYEQYF.

The sample holds many counts of this clonotype. The chain couples TRBV12-3 or TRBV12-4 to TRBJ2-7; D unclear. There are 12 residues in the CDR3. Trimming cost V 5 bases and J 4 bases, with 9 bases left between them. CDR3 loop: CASSSAWYEQYF. Here the CDR3 DNA reads TGTGCCAGCAGTAGCGCCTGGTACGAGCAGTACTTC.

This clonotype has just a few counts. V usage is TRBV5-1 and J usage is TRBJ2-3; weak D call: TRBD1 (6 bases). This CDR3 contains 15 residues. CDR1 is SGHRS, CDR2 YFSETQ, per germline. Trimming removed 0 bases from V and 2 bases from J, with 10 bases in between. The CDR3 protein is CASSLAGHYTDTQYF. CDR3 sequence (DNA): TGCGCCAGCAGCTTGGCGGGACACTACACAGATACGCAGTATTTT.

In this sample, this clonotype turned up many times. The chain links TRBV7-6 to TRBJ2-3; the D gene is possibly TRBD2 (5 bases). Germline loops: CDR1 SGHVS, CDR2 FNYEAQ. V was cut by 1 base and J by 3 bases, with 11 bases left in between. The CDR3 has 15 residues. The CDR3 spells CASSLESGDTDTQYF. For the CDR3, the DNA is TGTGCCAGCAGCTTAGAAAGCGGAGATACAGATACGCAGTATTTT.

The table lists this clonotype with many counts. The rearrangement joins TRBV6-2 or TRBV6-3 to TRBJ1-1; D is perhaps TRBD1 (6 bases). CDR1 is MNHEY and CDR2 is SVGEGT in the germline V gene. Deletions cut 4 bases from V and 6 bases from J, with 15 bases between. This CDR3 has 14 residues. CDR3 sequence: CASSWWGPVSEAFF. The CDR3 nucleotides read TGTGCCAGCAGTTGGTGGGGGCCCGTTTCTGAAGCTTTCTTT.

The table lists this clonotype with many counts. V usage is TRBV28 and J usage is TRBJ1-2; 8 nucleotides match TRBD1. V lost 7 bases and J lost 4; bases outside the gene matches: 5. In germline, CDR1 is MDHEN, CDR2 SYDVKM. The length of the CDR3 is 13 residues. This CDR3 reads CASKIQGGYGYTF. The DNA of the CDR3 is TGTGCCAGCAAAATACAGGGGGGCTATGGCTACACCTTC.

This clonotype has at least ten counts. The gene calls are TRBV29-1 and TRBJ2-3; D not certain. Deletions cut 5 bases from V and 0 bases from J, with 15 bases between. The CDR3 sequence is 15 residues long. Germline CDR1 is SQVTM and CDR2 is ANQGSEA. CDR3 sequence reads: CSVTSRVGSTDTQYF. The CDR3 nucleotides are TGCAGCGTTACGTCCCGGGTGGGGAGCACAGATACGCAGTATTTT.

This clonotype was detected many times. V usage is TRBV5-6 and J usage is TRBJ1-2; D is undetermined. V was trimmed by 4 bases and J by 3 bases, leaving 10 bases between them. This CDR3 contains 13 residues. Germline V CDR1 and CDR2: SGHDT, YYEEEE. The CDR3 loop reads CASSIIDDYGYTF. Here the CDR3 DNA reads TGTGCCAGCAGCATCATCGACGACTATGGCTACACCTTC. The whole variable domain, filled in from reference TRBV5-6 and TRBJ1-2, reads DAGVTQSPTHLIKTRGQQVTLRCSPKSGHDTVSWYQQALGQGPQFIFQYYEEEERQRGNFPDRFSGHQFPNYSSELNVNALLLGDSALYLCASSIIDDYGYTFGSGTRLTVV.

At least ten counts were recorded for this clonotype. The chain combines TRBV5-1 with TRBJ2-7, with 9 positions matching TRBD1. In germline, CDR1 is SGHRS, CDR2 YFSETQ. There are 13 residues in the CDR3. The V and J ends lost 1 base and 5 bases, in that order; junction bases with no gene match: 1. The CDR3 reads CASSLRQGDEQYF. Written as DNA, the CDR3 is TGCGCCAGCAGCTTGCGACAGGGGGACGAGCAGTACTTC.